This T cell receptor beta chain appears in the sequencing data of a study of cytomegalovirus exposure and HLA in healthy donors. Study-wide results and limits: It was fewer than 200 TCR beta chains that were listed as cytomegalovirus-associated.

Points on this clone: Its antigen is unknown.

Profiled with immunoSEQ multiplex PCR; TCRdb holds only in-frame clones, not every one. This sample carries around 190,000 clones, 75% to 90% of them seen once, and the ten largest clones take about 15%. The germline V gene encodes CDR1 MDHEN and CDR2 SYDVKM. Germline trimming cut 8 bases from V and 2 bases from J; bases unmatched to any gene: 12. The CDR3 totals 16 residues. The genes are TRBV28 and TRBJ1-5; 7 bases match TRBD1. The sequence derives from a man aged 18 to 30 in good health and CMV-seropositive. Source material: PBMCs. The CDR3 coding sequence is TGTGCCAGCGGTCCACAGGGGCCCATTGGCAATCAGCCCCAGCATTTT. Translation gives CASGPQGPIGNQPQHF. Supplemented by reference TRBV28 and TRBJ1-5, the full variable domain reads DVKVTQSSRYLVKRTGEKVFLECVQDMDHENMFWYRQDPGLGLRLIYFSYDVKMKEKGDIPEGYSVSREKKERFSLILESASTNQTSMYLCASGPQGPIGNQPQHFGDGTRLSIL.